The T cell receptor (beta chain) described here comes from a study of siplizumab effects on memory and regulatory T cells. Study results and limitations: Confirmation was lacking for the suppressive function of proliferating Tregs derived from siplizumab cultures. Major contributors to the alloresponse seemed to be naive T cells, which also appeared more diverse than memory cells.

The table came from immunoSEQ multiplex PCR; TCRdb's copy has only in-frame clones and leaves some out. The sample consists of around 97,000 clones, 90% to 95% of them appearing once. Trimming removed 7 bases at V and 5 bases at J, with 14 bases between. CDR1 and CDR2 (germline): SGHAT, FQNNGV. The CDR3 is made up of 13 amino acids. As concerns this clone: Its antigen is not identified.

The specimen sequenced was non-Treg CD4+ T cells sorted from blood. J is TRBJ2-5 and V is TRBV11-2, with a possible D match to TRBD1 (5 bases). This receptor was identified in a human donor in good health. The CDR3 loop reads CASTKGFLETQYF. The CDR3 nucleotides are TGTGCCAGCACCAAGGGGTTCCTGGAGACCCAGTACTTC. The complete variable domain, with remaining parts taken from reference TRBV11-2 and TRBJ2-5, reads EAGVAQSPRYKIIEKRQSVAFWCNPISGHATLYWYQQILGQGPKLLIQFQNNGVVDDSQLPKDRFSAERLKGVDSTLKIQPAKLEDSAVYLCASTKGFLETQYFGPGTRLLVL.